This T cell receptor (beta chain) emerged from a study of metastatic and nonmetastatic thyroid tumors. Until they underwent thyroid surgery, no patient had received any treatment. V was shortened by 0 bases and J by 5 bases, with 15 bases between the two germline ends. The V gene's germline CDR1 is SGHRS and CDR2 YFSETQ. The CDR3 loop spans 16 amino acids. Original analysis: Differences in CDR3 between clinicopathological groups were drawn on to build a classifier intended to discriminate distant-metastatic papillary thyroid cancer patients. TCRdb ran MiXCR on the PCR reads. V and J calls and clone size were set by TCRdb, not the authors. The data contain roughly 93,000 clones, roughly 12% of them singletons. This clone has at least ten counts.

Specimen: blood. This sequence joins TRBV5-1 and TRBJ2-4, with D possibly being TRBD1 or TRBD2 (6 bases each). This clonotype was sampled from a female donor with papillary thyroid cancer or a benign thyroid nodule (not recorded which). Some clones in this sample may be carry-over from other donors' samples. CDR3 bases: TGCGCCAGCAGCTTGGGAGGGGGGCTAGCACAAAACATTCAGTACTTC. This translates into CASSLGGGLAQNIQYF.